This entry lists 7 T cell receptor beta chains sequenced from one sample in a study of blood T cells in healthy people across ages. A J-beta primer mix and a sample-barcoded 5' primer were used in a second PCR of roughly 6 to 12 cycles. TCRdb called the 5' RACE reads again in MiXCR, with one record for every CDR3 protein. The sample includes about 1 million distinct CDR3 sequences, over 35% of them seen just once. Input material: blood. These receptors came from a woman aged 60-75 years in good health.

The chain links TRBV20-1 to TRBJ1-2; D unresolved. This CDR3 is built from 13 residues. CDR1 DFQATT and CDR2 SNEGSKA come from the germline V gene (reference sequence). V was cut by 0 bases and J by 4 bases, with 9 bases left in between. CDR3 in amino acids: CSARDRLGYGYTF. In nucleotides, the CDR3 is TGCAGTGCTAGAGATCGTCTGGGCTATGGCTACACCTTC.

This clonotype was seen at least ten times. The J gene is TRBJ1-1, the V gene TRBV12-3 or TRBV12-4; D unclear. The V gene lost 7 bases and the J gene lost 5 bases, with 14 bases spanning the gap. The CDR3 is made up of 13 amino acids. CDR3 sequence (DNA): TGTGCCAGCAACTCAAGGTGGGAAACTGAAGCTTTCTTT. This gives the protein CASNSRWETEAFF.

The DNA of the CDR3 is TGTGCCAGCAGCCAAGAAGGGGTCTGGGGGGGAACTAATGAAAAACTGTTTTTT. This sequence encodes CASSQEGVWGGTNEKLFF. V gene TRBV3-1 combines with J gene TRBJ1-4, with D possibly being TRBD1 (5 bases). CDR1 and CDR2 (germline): LGHDT, YNNKEL (reference sequence). There are 18 residues in the CDR3. V was shortened by 0 bases and J by 1 base, with 15 bases between the two germline ends.

V is TRBV6-1 and J is TRBJ1-4; tentative D call: TRBD1 (5 bases). The CDR3 consists of 15 residues. The germline V and J ends were trimmed by 0 bases and 3 bases, with 8 bases remaining between them. From germline, CDR1 is MNHNS and CDR2 SASEGT. The CDR3 here is CASSEARGSNEKLFF. The CDR3 bases are TGTGCCAGCAGTGAAGCGCGGGGCTCTAATGAAAAACTGTTTTTT.

This chain connects TRBV25-1 to TRBJ2-1; D gene ambiguous. Germline V CDR1 and CDR2: MGHDK, SYGVNS. The CDR3 runs 11 residues. Between the trimmed V and J ends, which lost 4 bases and 15 bases, there was a span of 13 bases. CDR3 protein: CASSVQPGGFF. As DNA, the CDR3 is TGTGCCAGCAGTGTCCAGCCGGGCGGGTTCTTC.

This clonotype has just a few counts. CDR3 region: CASSLFSGNPYEQYF. CDR3 bases: TGTGCCAGCAGTTTATTTAGCGGGAACCCCTACGAGCAGTACTTC. The rearrangement links TRBV27 to TRBJ2-7; 8 bases are shared with TRBD2. CDR3 size: 15 residues. Germline V gives CDR1 MNHEY, CDR2 SMNVEV (reference sequence). The V gene end was trimmed by 1 base and the J gene end by 2 bases; junction bases not matched to a gene: 4.

The chain links TRBV11-2 to TRBJ2-7; the match to TRBD2 covers 7 bases. With V trimmed by 1 base and J by 3 bases, 6 bases remained unmatched. The CDR3 runs 15 residues. Germline V lookup: CDR1 SGHAT, CDR2 FQNNGV. In nucleotides, the CDR3 is TGTGCCAGCAGCTTAGTGGCCCAGCGGGACTACGAGCAGTACTTC. It translates to CASSLVAQRDYEQYF.